This T cell receptor beta chain was obtained from a study of T cells expressing NK-cell markers. The CDR3 spans 15 residues. Germline V CDR1 and CDR2: SEHNR, FQNEAQ (reference sequence). TCRdb reworked the 5' RACE reads into one entry per CDR3 protein, no DNA. This sample's clone table lists hundreds of thousands of distinct CDR3 sequences. Sequencing input: blood T cells: a sorted CD56 or NKG2C T cell subset, CD4+ or CD8+ T cells, or bulk PBMC T cells (not recorded which). The rearrangement joins TRBV7-9 to TRBJ2-7; TCRdb's assignment of TRBD1 cannot be checked, as there is no DNA. This receptor was obtained from a man in his late teens or twenties in good health. The CDR3 here is CASSLRDSSFHEQYF.